This T cell receptor beta chain appears in the sequencing data of a study of T cells in women clearing cervical HPV infection. Study as a whole: Case blood was drawn when the lesion was first found; control blood after infection became undetectable.

CDR1 is MNHNS and CDR2 is SASEGT in the germline V gene. This CDR3 comprises 15 residues. General observations from the study: CIN3+ cases had significantly higher TCR repertoire richness than controls, but evenness did not differ. Unknown T-cell numbers per sample may underlie the richness differences.

In the case of this clone: The antigen is not known. The CDR3 extends 3 residues past the end of the read, so its final part is completed from the germline J gene.

Using immunoSEQ multiplex PCR, the repertoire was profiled, and TCRdb retains in-frame clones only, with some absent. Its listing shows under 45,000 clones. The V call is TRBV6-1, the J call TRBJ1-2; TRBD1 is a possible D gene (5 bases). The TCR originated in a woman aged 18 to 69 with a cervical HPV16 infection that either progressed to CIN3+ or cleared (not recorded which). The sequencing sample was made of blood buffy coat. CDR3 in amino acids: CASSEAGFRAGGYTF. CDR3 DNA, as far as it was read: TGTGCCAGCAGTGAAGCGGGCTTCAGGGCCGGGGGC.